This is a list of T cell receptor beta chains from one sample in a study of cytomegalovirus exposure and HLA in healthy donors. Here immunoSEQ multiplex PCR was the method, and the copy in TCRdb shows in-frame clones only, minus some. The sample records about 90,000 clones, less than 85% being singletons. The sample comprised PBMCs. The source of these receptors is a woman in her sixties in good health and CMV-seropositive. Each CDR3 is given with its conserved first and last residue. D genes are given only for firm matches. Clone sizes are given selectively: once, few, many, or a class where the clone is expanded.

D	size	V	J	DNA	CDR3
-	-	TRBV21-1	TRBJ1-2	TGTGCCAGCAGCGCGGCCGACAGGGTATCTAACTATGGCTACACCTTC	CASSAADRVSNYGYTF
-	-	TRBV28	TRBJ1-1	TGTGCCAGCAGTACCGGGGAGGGCGCCGGAGGAGCTTTCTTT	CASSTGEGAGGAFF
-	-	TRBV7-9	TRBJ2-2	TGTGCCAGCAGTCCCCATTCCGCGTCGAACACCGGGGAGCTGTTTTTT	CASSPHSASNTGELFF
TRBD1	-	TRBV7-2	TRBJ2-7	TGTGCCAGCAGCTTTGGGACAGGGGCCCCCTACGAGCAGTACTTC	CASSFGTGAPYEQYF
TRBD2	-	TRBV6-6	TRBJ2-7	TGTGCCAGCAGTCCCGGGGCGGGAGGCCGCGAGCAGTACTTC	CASSPGAGGREQYF
-	-	TRBV11-2	TRBJ2-5	TGTGCCAGCACCAGAGATCAGGGGTACGGGGAGACCCAGTACTTC	CASTRDQGYGETQYF
-	few	TRBV7-9	TRBJ2-1	TGTGCCAGCAGCTCCATAGGGGGTTCGAGCTCCTACAATGAGCAGTTCTTC	CASSSIGGSSSYNEQFF
-	few	TRBV5-8	TRBJ1-5	TGTGCCAGCAACATAGGAGGATCCCAGCATTTT	CASNIGGSQHF
TRBD1	-	TRBV5-1	TRBJ2-2	TGCGCCAGCAGAGAACAGGGGTTGAACACCGGGGAGCTGTTTTTT	CASREQGLNTGELFF
-	once	TRBV19	TRBJ2-2	TGTGCCAGTAGTATTGCACAGCTAACGAACACCGGGGAGCTGTTTTTT	CASSIAQLTNTGELFF
TRBD1	-	TRBV19	TRBJ1-5	TGTGCCAGTAATTCTCGGACAGGTACGAACAATCAGCCCCAGCATTTT	CASNSRTGTNNQPQHF
-	-	TRBV7-2	TRBJ2-7	TGTGCCAGCAGCCCGTCGACAGTCAGGACCTACGAGCAGTACTTC	CASSPSTVRTYEQYF
-	-	TRBV30	TRBJ2-7	TGTGCCTGGATCCCGGGGACCTACGAGCAGTACTTC	CAWIPGTYEQYF
TRBD2	-	TRBV9	TRBJ2-1	TGTGCCAGCAGCTCAGGGGCGGGAGGGGATGAGCAGTTCTTC	CASSSGAGGDEQFF
TRBD1	-	TRBV5-1	TRBJ2-4	TGCGCCAGCAGCCCAGGACAGGGAGGTTGGAACTACATTCAGTACTTC	CASSPGQGGWNYIQYF
-	once	TRBV25-1	TRBJ1-2	TGTGCCAGCAGGGCGACAGGCCCTCATGGCTACACCTTC	CASRATGPHGYTF
TRBD2	-	TRBV28	TRBJ2-2	TGTGCCAGCAGTTTGGGCGGGGGAACCGGGGAGCTGTTTTTT	CASSLGGGTGELFF
-	many	TRBV5-6	TRBJ1-1	TGTGCCAGCAGTTCCCTTTACGGCACTGAAGCTTTCTTT	CASSSLYGTEAFF
TRBD1	-	TRBV19	TRBJ2-7	TGTGCCAGTAGTCCGAGGACAGGGGTCTCCTACGAGCAGTACTTC	CASSPRTGVSYEQYF
-	-	TRBV5-1	TRBJ1-1	TGCGCCAGCAGCTTGATGGAGGACACTGAAGCTTTCTTT	CASSLMEDTEAFF
TRBD1	-	TRBV5-4	TRBJ1-1	TGTGCCAGCAGCTTGAAGGGGGCGAACACTGAAGCTTTCTTT	CASSLKGANTEAFF
-	-	TRBV25-1	TRBJ1-1	TGTGCCAGCAGTGTCGGCACTGAAGCTTTCTTT	CASSVGTEAFF
-	-	TRBV4-2	TRBJ1-6	TGTGCCAGCAGCCAAGATGGAATGGAGAGCTCCTATAATTCACCCCTCCACTTT	CASSQDGMESSYNSPLHF
-	few	TRBV7-9	TRBJ2-7	TGTGCCAGCAGCTTAATTAGCGGCACGAGCTACGAGCAGTACTTC	CASSLISGTSYEQYF
-	-	TRBV9	TRBJ2-1	TGTGCCAGCAGCTTTCTTCTATCTAGGCCCCCCCTATACAATGAGCAGTTCTTC	CASSFLLSRPPLYNEQFF
-	few	TRBV4-2	TRBJ1-2	TGTGCCAGCAGCCAAGATCTGGGGCAGCGTCTCTATGGCTACACCTTC	CASSQDLGQRLYGYTF
TRBD2	-	TRBV2	TRBJ2-3	TGTGCCAGCAGTGAAGGGGCTAGCGGTAATACAGATACGCAGTATTTT	CASSEGASGNTDTQYF
-	-	TRBV11-2	TRBJ2-6	TGTGCCAGCAGCTTAGTCGCGACAGCTCTCTCTGGGGCCAACGTCCTGACTTTC	CASSLVATALSGANVLTF
TRBD1	-	TRBV2	TRBJ2-7	TGTGCCAGCAGTGGACAGGGGATCCACGAGCAGTACTTC	CASSGQGIHEQYF
TRBD1	-	TRBV30	TRBJ1-2	TGTGCCTGGAGGATGGGACAGGGGGTTGGCTACACCTTC	CAWRMGQGVGYTF
-	-	TRBV19	TRBJ2-1	TGTGCCAGTAACCCCTCTGGGGCCCGTGAGCAGTTCTTC	CASNPSGAREQFF
TRBD2	-	TRBV18	TRBJ2-3	TGTGCCAGCTCACCACCGCCTAGCGGGAGCACAGATACGCAGTATTTT	CASSPPPSGSTDTQYF
TRBD2	-	TRBV11-2	TRBJ2-7	TGTGCCAGCAGCCTAGGGACTAGCGGGAATCACGAGCAGTACTTC	CASSLGTSGNHEQYF
TRBD2	-	TRBV27	TRBJ2-1	TGTGCCAGCAGTTTTTCGGTAGCGGGGAGGGGGGTACTCAGCTCCTACAATGAGCAGTTCTTC	CASSFSVAGRGVLSSYNEQFF
TRBD2	-	TRBV29-1	TRBJ2-2	TGCAGCGTTGAGACCCTAGCGGGCCACAACACCGGGGAGCTGTTTTTT	CSVETLAGHNTGELFF
TRBD1	-	TRBV6-6	TRBJ1-5	TGTGCCAGCAGCACGTCCGGGACAGGGGGGAATCAGCCCCAGCATTTT	CASSTSGTGGNQPQHF
-	-	TRBV19	TRBJ2-4	TGTGCCGCAGGGTACGGAAACATTCAGTACTTC	CAAGYGNIQYF
TRBD1	few	TRBV7-3	TRBJ2-5	TGTGCCAGCAGCCCGGGACAGCGTCAAGAGACCCAGTACTTC	CASSPGQRQETQYF
-	-	TRBV28	TRBJ1-4	TGTGCCAGCAGTACCCCCAGGGGAGGGGATGAAAAACTGTTTTTT	CASSTPRGGDEKLFF
TRBD1	-	TRBV11-1	TRBJ1-1	TGTGCCAGCAGCTTAGCCGGACAGGTAAATACTGAAGCTTTCTTT	CASSLAGQVNTEAFF
TRBD2	-	TRBV5-4	TRBJ2-5	TGTGCCAGCAGCAAAGGCGGGACTAGCGCGCGCGAGACCCAGTACTTC	CASSKGGTSARETQYF
TRBD1	few	TRBV7-9	TRBJ1-4	TGTGCCAGCAGCCCCGGACAGGGGGCGTTGGAAAAACTGTTTTTT	CASSPGQGALEKLFF
TRBD2	once	TRBV5-6	TRBJ2-1	TGTGCCAGCAGCTCGACTAGCAGCAATGAGCAGTTCTTC	CASSSTSSNEQFF
-	-	TRBV2	TRBJ2-7	TGTGCCAGCAGTGAGGAGCCGTGGGTGCAGTACTTC	CASSEEPWVQYF
TRBD1	-	TRBV5-1	TRBJ2-3	TGCGCCAGCAGCTCACAGGGGCTTGGGGCAGATACGCAGTATTTT	CASSSQGLGADTQYF
TRBD1	-	TRBV7-2	TRBJ1-5	TGTGCCAGCAGCGCTGACAGGGCCAGGCCCCAGCATTTT	CASSADRARPQHF
-	-	TRBV15	TRBJ1-1	TGTGCCACCTCTAAACAGGGTGATACTGAAGCTTTCTTT	CATSKQGDTEAFF
-	-	TRBV5-1	TRBJ2-7	TGCGCCAGCAGCCCCCAGGTAAACTCCCCCTACGAGCAGTACTTC	CASSPQVNSPYEQYF
-	-	TRBV7-9	TRBJ1-1	TGTGCCACAACACGGGACACTGAAGCTTTCTTT	CATTRDTEAFF
-	-	TRBV29-1	TRBJ2-1	TGCAGCGTTGGTGGTAGCGGAGCTATAGGTATCTTC	CSVGGSGAIGIF
TRBD1	-	TRBV15	TRBJ1-2	TGTGCCACCAGCAGAGCAGGGGGCGGCTATGGCTACACCTTC	CATSRAGGGYGYTF
-	-	TRBV11-2	TRBJ1-5	TGTGCCAGCAGCTTAGAAGGGGGACAGCCCCAGCATTTT	CASSLEGGQPQHF
-	-	TRBV9	TRBJ2-1	TGTGCCAGCAGCACGACAAGCGGGTACAATGAGCAGTTCTTC	CASSTTSGYNEQFF
TRBD1	-	TRBV7-7	TRBJ2-5	TGTGCTAGCAGCTTTACAGGGGAAGAGACCCAGTACTTC	CASSFTGEETQYF
-	-	TRBV6-4	TRBJ1-6	TGTGCCAGCACGAAGACGGCGGGTTCACCCCTCCACTTT	CASTKTAGSPLHF
-	-	TRBV9	TRBJ2-3	TGTGCCAGCAGCGCGAAGGGGGGACTACTCTCGCGACCAGATACGCAGTATTTT	CASSAKGGLLSRPDTQYF
-	-	TRBV18	TRBJ2-1	TGTGCCAGCTCATCCGGGACTCCAAATGAGCAGTTCTTC	CASSSGTPNEQFF
TRBD1	-	TRBV19	TRBJ1-1	TGTGCCAGTAGTTGGGACAGTTTGAACACTGAAGCTTTCTTT	CASSWDSLNTEAFF